A single sample is the source of the 17 T cell receptor beta chains below, sequenced in a study of regulatory T cells in long-lasting Graves disease. Time point given: newly diagnosed GD, antithyroid drugs for less than 3 months. The authors made the TCR library using RNA they extracted from PBMCs. Arm-PCR of CDR3 regions and iRepertoire HTBI primers were the basis on which TCR beta libraries were built. Each CDR3 protein is one row after TCRdb ran MiXCR on the multiplex PCR reads. The sample yields approximately 360,000 distinct CDR3 sequences, about 11% seen once. These records were also assigned to another study, of T cells in Graves' hyperthyroidism and ophthalmopathy.

The specimen was peripheral blood mononuclear cells (PBMCs), collected at new diagnosis, from a patient treated with antithyroid drugs. These receptors originate from a woman aged 18-30 years with Graves disease.

A remark on this clonotype: A single base separates this from a much larger clone, so it may be a read error. This sequence joins TRBV11-2 and TRBJ1-5, with D uncertain. Trimming stripped 3 bases from V and 4 bases from J, with 13 bases between. Per the germline V gene, CDR1 is SGHAT and CDR2 is FQNNGV. CDR3 length equals 15 residues. The CDR3 DNA reads TGTGCCAGCAGCTTCGGCCGGGGAAGGAATCAGCCCCAGCATTTT. It encodes CASSFGRGRNQPQHF.

V and J are TRBV4-3 and TRBJ2-1; the match to TRBD2 covers 8 bases. Germline loops: CDR1 LGHNA, CDR2 YSLEER. The CDR3 loop spans 15 amino acids. Trimming took 3 bases from V and 4 from J; bases not matched to a gene: 5. As DNA, the CDR3 is TGCGCCAGCAGCCACGGCACTAGCGGTTACAATGAGCAGTTCTTC. It codes for CASSHGTSGYNEQFF.

The table lists this clonotype with many counts. The chain couples TRBV20-1 to TRBJ1-2; D not resolved. This CDR3 has 12 residues. Germline loops: CDR1 DFQATT, CDR2 SNEGSKA (reference sequence). Deletions cut 0 bases from V and 1 base from J, with 3 bases between. In nucleotides, the CDR3 is TGCAGTGCTAGAGAACTTAACTATGGCTACACCTTC. It codes for CSARELNYGYTF.

This clonotype was seen at least ten times. This chain links TRBV12-3 or TRBV12-4 with TRBJ1-1; 8 nucleotides agree with TRBD1. J was trimmed by 3 bases and V by 10 bases; bases with no gene match: 10. The length of the CDR3 is 14 residues. CDR3 nucleotides: TGTGCCACCAGCCCAGGGGGCTGGGACACTGAAGCTTTCTTT. Translating gives CATSPGGWDTEAFF.

This clonotype came up many times. The gene calls are TRBV6-1 and TRBJ1-2; no clear D. This CDR3 is built from 13 residues. Germline V CDR1 and CDR2: MNHNS, SASEGT. V dropped 6 bases and J dropped 8 bases, with 16 bases sitting between them. The CDR3 sequence: CASRISWPMGYTF. CDR3 DNA: TGTGCCAGCAGGATCAGTTGGCCCATGGGCTACACCTTC.

This clonotype was counted at least ten times. The chain recombines TRBV12-3 or TRBV12-4 with TRBJ2-2; possibly TRBD2 for D (5 bases). Trimming stripped 6 bases from V and 5 bases from J, with 7 bases between. This CDR3 comprises 12 residues. The CDR3 loop is CASRRGTGELFF. For the CDR3, the DNA is TGTGCCAGCAGGAGAGGGACCGGGGAGCTGTTTTTT.

In its sample, this clonotype was seen many times. V usage is TRBV6-2 or TRBV6-3 and J usage is TRBJ1-2; D gene unclear. CDR3 size: 13 residues. Trimming left V 2 bases short and J 6 bases short, with 10 bases between. CDR1 is MNHEY and CDR2 is SVGEGT in the germline V gene. CDR3 nucleotides: TGTGCCAGCAGTTACAAAGGGATCGATGGCTACACCTTC. Translation gives CASSYKGIDGYTF.

This clonotype was seen many times. This chain connects TRBV27 to TRBJ1-6; D unclear. From germline, CDR1 is MNHEY and CDR2 SMNVEV (reference sequence). V lost 4 bases and J 3 bases, leaving 4 bases between the germline ends. There are 13 residues in the CDR3. CDR3 region: CASSSIYNSPLHF. Here the CDR3 DNA reads TGTGCCAGCAGTTCCATCTATAATTCACCCCTCCACTTT.

This clonotype has a count of ten or more. This chain joins TRBV30 and TRBJ2-3, with D possibly TRBD2 on 5 matching bases. CDR3 size: 17 residues. V lost 1 base and J lost 1, with 18 bases in between. Germline V gene sequence: CDR1 GTSNPN, CDR2 SVGIG (reference sequence). The CDR3 reads CAWSASIWSGRTDTQYF. The CDR3 DNA reads as TGTGCCTGGAGTGCCTCAATTTGGAGCGGACGCACAGATACGCAGTATTTT.

This clonotype has a handful of counts. V gene TRBV28 combines with J gene TRBJ2-4; D is uncertain. Germline-derived CDR1 and CDR2 are MDHEN and SYDVKM. The CDR3 runs 15 residues. V gave up 4 bases and J gave up 8 bases, with 18 bases separating them. The CDR3 loop reads CASSYSKGFGDIQYF. The CDR3 DNA sequence: TGTGCCAGCAGTTACTCCAAAGGCTTCGGCGACATTCAGTACTTC.

This clonotype was seen ten or more times. The V gene is TRBV7-8, the J gene TRBJ2-2; D is undetermined. Trimming shortened V by 1 base and J by 3 bases, and 9 bases separated the two germline ends. This CDR3 is 15 amino acids long. Germline CDR1 SGHVS, CDR2 FQNEAQ. The CDR3 DNA follows: TGTGCCAGCAGCTTAGTTGCTGAATACACCGGGGAGCTGTTTTTT. Its translation is CASSLVAEYTGELFF.

This chain links TRBV30 with TRBJ1-3, with 7 bases that match TRBD1. The ends lost 3 bases at V and 2 bases at J; junction bases unmatched: 10. This CDR3 is built from 16 residues. Germline-derived CDR1 and CDR2 are GTSNPN and SVGIG (reference sequence). CDR3 bases: TGTGCCTGGAGCGCCCCTCAACAGGGGACTGGAAACACCATATATTTT. Translating it yields CAWSAPQQGTGNTIYF.

The chain combines TRBV3-1 with TRBJ2-3, with D maybe TRBD1 (5 bases). Trimming took off 2 bases at V and 5 bases at J, with 11 bases between the two ends. Germline V lookup: CDR1 LGHDT, CDR2 YNNKEL (reference sequence). The CDR3 loop spans 14 amino acids. The CDR3 DNA sequence: TGTGCCAGCAGCCAATGGGGCTCCAGAGATACGCAGTATTTT. This translates into CASSQWGSRDTQYF.

The genes are TRBV4-3 and TRBJ1-6, with D perhaps matching TRBD1 (5 bases). CDR1 LGHNA and CDR2 YSLEER come from the germline V gene. This CDR3 has 17 amino acids. Trimming left V 3 bases short and J 10 bases short, with 22 bases between. DNA for the CDR3: TGCGCCAGCAGCCAGCCCTATGGGGCAGGGCGGGAGTCACCCCTCCACTTT. Translated, it gives CASSQPYGAGRESPLHF.

This clonotype was seen at least ten times. This rearrangement joins TRBV28 to TRBJ1-2; a weak D match, TRBD1 (5 bases). The CDR3 covers 15 residues. V lost 4 bases and J 8 bases, leaving 20 bases between the germline ends. Germline V lookup: CDR1 MDHEN, CDR2 SYDVKM. CDR3 DNA sequence: TGTGCCAGCAGTTCCATCAGGGAGCTATGGCGCGGCTACACCTTC. It yields the protein CASSSIRELWRGYTF.

This clonotype was picked up many times. This chain connects TRBV29-1 to TRBJ1-2; D remains unclear. The germline V gene encodes CDR1 SQVTM and CDR2 ANQGSEA. The CDR3 length is 12 residues. Between the trimmed V and J ends, which lost 5 bases and 0 bases, there was a span of 7 bases. In DNA, the CDR3 is TGCAGCGTTTGGACGGCTAACTATGGCTACACCTTC. As protein: CSVWTANYGYTF.

This clonotype was detected a few times. The gene calls are TRBV19 and TRBJ1-5, with 12 bases fitting TRBD1. The CDR3 is 15 residues long. The V gene's germline CDR1 is LNHDA and CDR2 SQIVND (reference sequence). V lost 6 bases and J lost 5; bases outside the gene matches: 5. The CDR3 sequence: CASSTGTGGDQPQHF. DNA of the CDR3: TGTGCCAGTAGCACAGGGACAGGGGGCGATCAGCCCCAGCATTTT.